These 7 T cell receptor beta chains were sequenced from one sample in a study of OX40 agonist ivuxolimab in advanced cancers. Clones were read by immunoSEQ multiplex PCR, and TCRdb kept only the in-frame ones, dropping some. The sample contains approximately 71,000 clones, about 93% of which appear only once. This specimen was CD4+ or CD8+ T cells sorted from blood, taken in a trial of the OX40 agonist ivuxolimab. Source of these receptors: an adult with an advanced solid tumor such as melanoma, head and neck, liver or kidney cancer.

V is TRBV7-2 and J is TRBJ2-7; TRBD2 matches at 11 bases. CDR1 is SGHTA and CDR2 is FQGNSA in the germline V gene. J gave up 2 bases and V 1 base, and 1 base lay outside the gene matches. This CDR3 has 15 amino acids. The CDR3 DNA is TGTGCCAGCAGCTTAGGTAGCGGGAGGGCCTACGAGCAGTACTTC. It yields the protein CASSLGSGRAYEQYF.

The V and J genes are TRBV5-1 and TRBJ2-7, with D unresolved. CDR3 length equals 13 residues. The germline gives CDR1 SGHRS, CDR2 YFSETQ. The germline V and J ends were trimmed by 6 bases and 0 bases, with 10 bases remaining between them. The CDR3 bases are TGCGCCAGCATGGGCTCCAGCTCCTACGAGCAGTACTTC. Its translation: CASMGSSSYEQYF.

J is TRBJ1-2 and V is TRBV13; tentative D call: TRBD1 (6 bases). Per germline, CDR1 PRHDT and CDR2 FYEKMQ (reference sequence). The CDR3 length is 15 residues. Trimming shortened V by 5 bases and J by 2 bases, and 15 bases separated the two germline ends. The CDR3 is CASSQTGDINYGYTF. The CDR3 nucleotides are TGTGCCAGCAGCCAAACCGGGGACATAAACTATGGCTACACCTTC.

The rearrangement links TRBV27 to TRBJ2-7; a weak D match, TRBD2 (5 bases). The length of the CDR3 is 14 residues. From germline, CDR1 is MNHEY and CDR2 SMNVEV (reference sequence). The germline V and J ends were trimmed by 4 bases and 6 bases, with 16 bases remaining between them. The CDR3 region has the DNA TGTGCCAGCAGTTCTGGAGGCCCTCCCGGCGAGCAGTACTTC. It yields the protein CASSSGGPPGEQYF.

Here the CDR3 reads CASRPGLADNYEQYF. The CDR3, as DNA: TGCGCCAGCAGACCCGGACTAGCGGATAACTACGAGCAGTACTTC. The chain recombines TRBV5-1 with TRBJ2-7, with TRBD2 matching 10 bases. V was clipped by 5 bases and J by 3 bases; unmatched bases: 8. This CDR3 is 15 amino acids long. Germline V lookup: CDR1 SGHRS, CDR2 YFSETQ. Looking up the rest from reference TRBV5-1 and TRBJ2-7 gives the full variable domain: KAGVTQTPRYLIKTRGQQVTLSCSPISGHRSVSWYQQTPGQGLQFLFEYFSETQRNKGNFPGRFSGRQFSNSRSEMNVSTLELGDSALYLCASRPGLADNYEQYFGPGTRLTVT.

The CDR3 DNA sequence: TGTGCCAGCAGGGCCTGGGGGACGGAAGATAATTCACCCCTCCACTTT. This codes for CASRAWGTEDNSPLHF. The J gene is TRBJ1-6, the V gene TRBV2; a weak D match, TRBD1 (5 bases). Germline assignment: CDR1 SNHLY and CDR2 FYNNEI. The CDR3 has 16 amino acids. Deletions cut 6 bases from V and 5 bases from J, with 17 bases between.

V is TRBV11-2 and J is TRBJ1-4; 8 nucleotides match TRBD1. With 5 bases clipped from V and 8 bases from J, the junction kept 10 bases outside the gene matches. Germline CDR1 is SGHAT and CDR2 is FQNNGV. The CDR3 has 15 residues. The CDR3 nucleotides are TGTGCCAGCAGCCGAACAGGGGGGGACAGGGAAAAACTGTTTTTT. Translation gives CASSRTGGDREKLFF.